This T cell receptor beta chain was recovered during a study of cytomegalovirus exposure and HLA in healthy donors. The study ran its PCR with 60 Vbeta and 13 Jbeta primers. As handled by the study authors: A follow-up analysis tallied 73 million or so unique TCR beta chains, approximately 11 million shared. The assay was immunoSEQ multiplex PCR, and TCRdb's table has in-frame clones only and misses some. That table gives V, J and clone size, and the DNA gave D and trimming. The table lists 130,000 to 150,000 clones, roughly 80% of them singletons. Study findings and constraints: V- and J-gene trimming in TCR beta was tied to a missense DCLRE1C variant by an analysis performed later. What a later analysis reportedly showed was that an Asian-associated ancestry cluster had fewer N-insertions than the roughly 670-donor mean.

The CDR3 runs 17 residues. The V end lost 3 bases, the J end lost 5 bases, and 22 bases lay between the germline ends. CDR1 is MNHNS, CDR2 SASEGT, per germline. About this clone itself: What it recognizes is unknown.

The sequencing input was PBMCs. The chain recombines TRBV6-1 with TRBJ1-2; D possibly corresponds to TRBD1 (5 bases). The source of this sequence is a boy between 2 and 10 years old in good health and CMV-seronegative. The chain's CDR3 is CASSDRGGGVRWYGYTF. The CDR3 region has the DNA TGTGCCAGCAGTGACCGCGGGGGGGGTGTCCGATGGTATGGCTACACCTTC.